The rows below give T cell receptor beta chains drawn from one sample of a study of regulatory T cells in long-lasting Graves disease. TCRdb re-derived calls from the multiplex PCR reads in MiXCR, one entry per CDR3 protein. The sample carries a few hundred thousand distinct CDR3 sequences, 20% to 25% recorded once. Sequencing was performed on peripheral blood mononuclear cells (PBMCs), taken at new diagnosis, from a patient treated with antithyroid drugs. These TCRs come from a female donor with Graves disease. CDR3s include the opening cysteine and the closing phenylalanine or tryptophan. The D gene is left open where the match is weak. Clone size appears in some rows only: once, few, many, or a class for an expanded clone.

clone size	V gene	J gene	D gene	CDR3 protein	CDR3 DNA
many	TRBV28	TRBJ1-2	TRBD1	CASNMGQSYGYTF	TGTGCCAGCAATATGGGACAGTCCTATGGCTACACCTTC
many	TRBV11-2	TRBJ2-7	TRBD2	CASSLVGTSGYEQYF	TGTGCCAGCAGCTTAGTCGGGACTAGCGGCTACGAGCAGTACTTC
few	TRBV6-2/TRBV6-3	TRBJ2-1	TRBD2	CASRLYSGGASEQFF	TGTGCCAGCAGGCTATATAGCGGGGGGGCCAGTGAGCAGTTCTTC
once	TRBV20-1	TRBJ2-1	TRBD2	CSARDRRLAGGLDEQFF	TGCAGTGCTAGAGATAGACGGCTAGCGGGGGGGCTTGATGAGCAGTTCTTC
many	TRBV3-1	TRBJ1-2	-	CASNRKGEVYGYTF	TGTGCCAGCAACAGAAAAGGCGAAGTCTATGGCTACACCTTC
few	TRBV11-3	TRBJ2-3	-	CASSHQGFPDTQYF	TGTGCCAGCAGTCATCAGGGTTTCCCAGATACGCAGTATTTT
-	TRBV24-1	TRBJ1-1	TRBD1	CATSDSSGQGANTEAFF	TGTGCCACCAGTGATTCCTCGGGACAGGGGGCGAACACTGAAGCTTTCTTT
many	TRBV12-3/TRBV12-4	TRBJ2-1	TRBD1	CASRAVTGVQFF	TGTGCCAGCAGAGCAGTAACAGGGGTGCAGTTCTTC
-	TRBV12-3/TRBV12-4	TRBJ2-7	TRBD2	CASKLAGGMGYEQYF	TGTGCCAGCAAACTAGCGGGAGGGATGGGCTACGAGCAGTACTTC
many	TRBV28	TRBJ2-7	TRBD1	CASSMTGTSTYEQYF	TGTGCCAGCAGTATGACAGGGACCTCTACCTACGAGCAGTACTTC
many	TRBV6-1	TRBJ1-5	-	CASNDNNQPQHF	TGTGCCAGCAATGACAACAATCAGCCCCAGCATTTT
many	TRBV28	TRBJ1-2	TRBD1	CASSLMDRGGYGYTF	TGTGCCAGCAGTTTAATGGACAGGGGGGGTTATGGCTACACCTTC
many	TRBV27	TRBJ1-1	TRBD1	CASGGQMNTEAFF	TGTGCCAGCGGGGGACAGATGAACACTGAAGCTTTCTTT
-	TRBV6-9	TRBJ1-2	TRBD1	CASSYSPGTGAYGYTF	TGTGCCAGCAGTTACTCTCCCGGGACAGGGGCCTATGGCTACACCTTC
many	TRBV2	TRBJ1-4	-	CASGARGKGEKLFF	TGTGCCAGCGGAGCCAGGGGAAAGGGTGAAAAACTGTTTTTT
-	TRBV20-1	TRBJ2-3	TRBD2	CSAETSGGSTDTQYF	TGCAGTGCTGAGACTAGCGGGGGGAGCACAGATACGCAGTATTTT
many	TRBV2	TRBJ2-3	-	CASRKGESTDTQYF	TGTGCCAGCCGTAAGGGGGAGAGCACAGATACGCAGTATTTT
once	TRBV12-3/TRBV12-4	TRBJ1-2	TRBD1	CASSPRQGAGANYGYTF	TGTGCCAGCAGCCCAAGACAGGGGGCAGGAGCTAACTATGGCTACACCTTC
many	TRBV20-1	TRBJ2-5	TRBD2	CSASYWKGTSVSQTQYF	TGCAGTGCTTCCTATTGGAAGGGGACTAGCGTGTCACAGACCCAGTACTTC
-	TRBV28	TRBJ1-4	-	CASSPAYSGTNEKLFF	TGTGCCAGCAGTCCGGCCTATTCGGGGACTAATGAAAAACTGTTTTTT
-	TRBV20-1	TRBJ2-7	TRBD1	CSAPGTGAPYEQYF	TGCAGTGCTCCCGGGACAGGGGCCCCCTACGAGCAGTACTTC
many	TRBV7-2	TRBJ1-2	-	CASSSSPQVDYGYTF	TGTGCCAGCAGCTCCTCCCCACAGGTAGACTATGGCTACACCTTC
many	TRBV7-9	TRBJ2-3	TRBD2	CASSLGTSGTDTQYF	TGTGCCAGCAGCTTAGGGACTAGCGGCACAGATACGCAGTATTTT
-	TRBV11-3	TRBJ2-2	-	CASSRGANTGELFF	TGTGCCAGCAGCAGGGGCGCGAACACCGGGGAGCTGTTTTTT
few	TRBV14	TRBJ2-1	-	CASSRINEQFF	TGTGCCAGCAGCCGGATAAATGAGCAGTTCTTC
-	TRBV5-1	TRBJ1-2	TRBD1	CASSISGTGRDYGYTF	TGCGCCAGCAGCATATCCGGGACAGGGAGGGACTATGGCTACACCTTC
-	TRBV7-2	TRBJ2-3	-	CASSPTSGSGDTQYF	TGTGCCAGCAGCCCTACGTCCGGGAGTGGAGATACGCAGTATTTT
many	TRBV20-1	TRBJ2-1	TRBD2	CSASPSWTSGSNEQFF	TGCAGTGCCTCCCCCTCCTGGACTAGCGGGAGCAATGAGCAGTTCTTC
many	TRBV30	TRBJ1-2	TRBD1	CAWSKGQGLGYTF	TGTGCCTGGAGTAAAGGACAGGGTCTTGGCTACACCTTC
many	TRBV2	TRBJ1-3	-	CASSERTRGNTIYF	TGTGCCAGCAGTGAACGTACGAGGGGAAACACCATATATTTT
many	TRBV29-1	TRBJ2-7	-	CSVRKDSYEQYF	TGCAGCGTTCGGAAGGACTCCTACGAGCAGTACTTC
many	TRBV2	TRBJ2-1	-	CASSEAPTTHNEQFF	TGTGCCAGCAGTGAAGCGCCAACTACCCACAATGAGCAGTTCTTC
-	TRBV2	TRBJ2-7	TRBD1	CASSEAGQGTPYEQYF	TGTGCCAGCAGTGAAGCGGGACAGGGAACCCCCTACGAGCAGTACTTC
-	TRBV19	TRBJ1-2	-	CASSIFEQEANYGYTF	TGTGCCAGTAGTATTTTCGAGCAGGAAGCTAACTATGGCTACACCTTC
many	TRBV20-1	TRBJ2-5	-	CSAAEGGRYQETQYF	TGCAGTGCTGCCGAAGGGGGTCGGTACCAAGAGACCCAGTACTTC
many	TRBV11-2	TRBJ2-1	-	CASSLGTPTYNEQFF	TGTGCCAGCAGCTTAGGGACTCCAACCTACAATGAGCAGTTCTTC
many	TRBV27	TRBJ1-6	TRBD1	CASRTGQGYNSPLHF	TGTGCCAGCAGAACGGGACAGGGGTATAATTCACCCCTCCACTTT
many	TRBV24-1	TRBJ2-3	-	CATSDLDTDTQYF	TGTGCCACCAGTGATCTAGACACAGATACGCAGTATTTT
many	TRBV2	TRBJ2-3	-	CASSGQNTDTQYF	TGTGCCAGCAGTGGACAGAACACAGATACGCAGTATTTT
few	TRBV20-1	TRBJ2-5	TRBD2	CSARSGTSALETQYF	TGCAGTGCTAGATCCGGGACTAGCGCCCTGGAGACCCAGTACTTC
many	TRBV7-2	TRBJ2-6	-	CASSNKPSSGANVLTF	TGTGCCAGCAGCAACAAACCAAGCTCTGGGGCCAACGTCCTGACTTTC
many	TRBV6-2/TRBV6-3	TRBJ2-2	-	CASSYSPGYSTGELFF	TGTGCCAGCAGTTACTCTCCAGGGTATAGTACCGGGGAGCTGTTTTTT
many	TRBV10-3	TRBJ1-5	-	CATQGGYGSNQPQHF	TGTGCCACACAAGGGGGGTATGGTAGCAATCAGCCCCAGCATTTT
-	TRBV7-3	TRBJ2-1	-	CASSPAGYNNEQFF	TGTGCCAGCAGCCCCGCCGGTTATAACAATGAGCAGTTCTTC